Included here is one T cell receptor beta chain sequence, with context. What it binds is unknown. The table came from immunoSEQ multiplex PCR; TCRdb's copy has only in-frame clones and leaves some out. The data contain 220,000 or so clones, roughly 88% of them singletons. This sample was included in a study of cytomegalovirus exposure and HLA in healthy donors. Study conclusions and caveats: In vitro work confirmed that a few CMV-associated chains recognize CMV antigens. Clusters of TCRs from the first cohort tended to co-occur in the roughly 120 validation repertoires (as a later analysis found).

CDR1 and CDR2 from the germline V gene are SEHNR and FQNEAQ (reference sequence). After removal of 5 bases from V and 4 bases from J, the junction contained 10 bases not matched to a gene. The CDR3 has 15 residues. The sample comprised PBMCs. This sequence joins TRBV7-9 and TRBJ1-2, with 7 bases fitting TRBD1. The TCR originated in a woman aged 30 to 39 in good health and CMV-seropositive. The CDR3 sequence is CASSPPPTGIYGYTF. Written as DNA, the CDR3 is TGTGCCAGCAGCCCCCCACCGACAGGGATCTATGGCTACACCTTC.